One and the same sample provided the 18 T cell receptor beta chains below, sequenced in a study of T cells in Graves' hyperthyroidism and ophthalmopathy. Amplification of TCR beta CDR3 regions used RNA as the template. A first-round RT-PCR of the TCR CDR3 used the HTBI primer set. TCRdb independently ran MiXCR on the multiplex PCR reads; one entry per CDR3 protein. This table holds about 560,000 distinct CDR3 sequences, around 15% found once. Sequenced material: blood. The source of these receptors is a woman in her late teens or twenties with Graves' hyperthyroidism.

V is TRBV12-3 or TRBV12-4 and J is TRBJ1-4; a weak D match, TRBD1 (6 bases). The CDR3 has 13 amino acids. V lost 3 bases, J lost 6 bases, and 8 bases lay in between. The CDR3 region has the DNA TGTGCCAGCAGTTTGGAGGGGGATGAAAAACTGTTTTTT. Translating it yields CASSLEGDEKLFF.

This chain uses TRBV28 with TRBJ2-4, with unresolved D. The germline CDR1 and CDR2 sequences are MDHEN and SYDVKM. Trimming shortened V by 4 bases and J by 2 bases, and 9 bases separated the two germline ends. This CDR3 region has 14 residues. The CDR3 sequence is CASSSQMTKNIQYF. DNA of the CDR3: TGTGCCAGCAGTTCCCAGATGACCAAAAACATTCAGTACTTC.

To note about this clonotype: A much bigger clone sits one base away, suggesting this may be a read error. The chain has TRBV6-9 and TRBJ2-7; 7 bases agree with TRBD2. The J call may be faulty, since TRBJ2-1 better matches the DNA end. There are 14 residues in the CDR3. The germline V gene has CDR1 MNHGY and CDR2 SVAAGI. The CDR3 DNA is TGTGCCAGCAGTTACGGGACTATTAAATACGAGCAGTTCTTC. Its protein product is CASSYGTIKYEQFF.

V and J are TRBV15 and TRBJ2-1; TRBD1 matches at 8 bases. The CDR3 runs 15 residues. The J segment lost 12 bases and the V segment lost 6 bases, leaving 16 bases of the junction unmatched. Germline CDR1 and CDR2: LNHNV and YYDKDF (reference sequence). The CDR3 here is CATREQGVAKRGQFF. The CDR3 DNA reads TGTGCCACCAGAGAACAGGGGGTGGCCAAAAGGGGGCAGTTCTTC.

The gene calls are TRBV7-2 and TRBJ2-3; 8 bases map to TRBD1. Trimming removed 2 bases from V and 3 bases from J; junction bases left unmatched: 1. The V gene's germline CDR1 is SGHTA and CDR2 FQGNSA. This CDR3 has 14 amino acids. The DNA of the CDR3 is TGTGCCAGCAGCTTAAACAGGGGGACAGATACGCAGTATTTT. Its protein product is CASSLNRGTDTQYF.

This clonotype appeared many times. This chain links TRBV20-1 with TRBJ1-5; no clear D. Germline CDR1 DFQATT, CDR2 SNEGSKA (reference sequence). V was clipped by 4 bases and J by 0 bases, with 4 bases between them. The CDR3 covers 12 residues. The DNA of the CDR3 is TGCAGTGCTACCTATAGCAATCAGCCCCAGCATTTT. It yields the protein CSATYSNQPQHF.

In its sample, this clonotype was seen many times. The V call is TRBV11-2, the J call TRBJ1-2; 8 bases align to TRBD1. Germline V CDR1 and CDR2: SGHAT, FQNNGV. This CDR3 contains 18 residues. With V trimmed by 4 bases and J by 0 bases, 13 bases remained unmatched. CDR3 DNA sequence: TGTGCCAGCAGCTCCAACAGGGGGGGAATCGGTGCTAACTATGGCTACACCTTC. Translating gives CASSSNRGGIGANYGYTF.

This chain joins TRBV12-5 and TRBJ2-7; 9 bases are shared with TRBD1. With 6 bases clipped from V and 2 bases from J, the junction kept 11 bases outside the gene matches. Germline V gene lookup returns CDR1 LGHNT and CDR2 FRNRAP. The CDR3 contains 16 residues. CDR3 region: CASGPDKTGGTYEQYF. DNA of the CDR3: TGTGCTAGTGGACCCGACAAGACAGGGGGTACCTACGAGCAGTACTTC.

This clonotype occurred many times. V gene TRBV29-1 combines with J gene TRBJ2-3; 8 positions agree with TRBD2. The CDR3 totals 15 residues. J lost 2 bases, V lost 6 bases, and 10 bases had no gene match. Per germline, CDR1 SQVTM and CDR2 ANQGSEA. This CDR3 is CSVEKAGVNTDTQYF. For the CDR3, the DNA is TGCAGCGTGGAAAAAGCGGGAGTAAACACAGATACGCAGTATTTT.

The table lists this clonotype with many counts. The rearrangement joins TRBV5-1 to TRBJ2-3; D may correspond to TRBD1 or TRBD2 (5 bases each). The germline V gene encodes CDR1 SGHRS and CDR2 YFSETQ. The CDR3 sequence is 14 residues long. V lost 4 bases and J 2 bases, leaving 11 bases between the germline ends. The CDR3 protein is CASSRGVDTDTQYF. The CDR3 nucleotides are TGCGCCAGCAGCAGGGGAGTAGACACAGATACGCAGTATTTT.

The sample holds many counts of this clonotype. The genes are TRBV7-2 and TRBJ2-1; D is possibly TRBD1 (7 bases). The CDR3 contains 16 residues. Per the germline V gene, CDR1 is SGHTA and CDR2 is FQGNSA. Trimming pared 5 bases from V and 2 bases from J, leaving 16 bases between. DNA of the CDR3: TGTGCCAGCAGCCGACGACTAGGGGGCGCCTACAATGAGCAGTTCTTC. It specifies CASSRRLGGAYNEQFF. The full variable domain, with the rest looked up from reference TRBV7-2 and TRBJ2-1, is GAGVSQSPSNKVTEKGKDVELRCDPISGHTALYWYRQSLGQGLEFLIYFQGNSAPDKSGLPSDRFSAERTGGSVSTLTIQRTQQEDSAVYLCASSRRLGGAYNEQFFGPGTRLTVL.

For this clonotype: A much larger clone differs by one base, so this may be a read error. The chain joins TRBV7-8 to TRBJ1-2; a possible D gene is TRBD1 (5 bases). This CDR3 comprises 16 residues. Germline CDR1 SGHVS, CDR2 FQNEAQ. The CDR3 sequence: CASSPAGGRANYAYTF. The CDR3 DNA follows: TGTGCCAGCAGCCCCGCGGGGGGTCGCGCTAACTATGCCTACACCTTC. Based on the CDR3 plus reference TRBV7-8 and TRBJ1-2, the full variable domain is GAGVSQSPRYKVAKRGQDVALRCDPISGHVSLFWYQQALGQGPEFLTYFQNEAQLDKSGLPSDRFFAERPEGSVSTLKIQRTQQEDSAVYLCASSPAGGRANYAYTFGSGTRLTVV.

This clonotype was counted at least ten times. The V gene is TRBV5-1, the J gene TRBJ2-3; no firm D call. Germline-derived CDR1 and CDR2 are SGHRS and YFSETQ. The CDR3 spans 14 residues. V was shortened by 4 bases and J by 5 bases, with 14 bases between the two germline ends. For the CDR3, the DNA is TGCGCCAGCAGCGTCAGCACCTGGGGAGATACGCAGTATTTT. Protein product: CASSVSTWGDTQYF.

This clonotype has ten or more counts. This chain links TRBV19 with TRBJ1-2; 7 positions match TRBD1. CDR1 and CDR2 (germline): LNHDA, SQIVND (reference sequence). The CDR3 contains 14 residues. Trimming at V came to 3 bases and at J to 5 bases, leaving 6 bases not matched to a gene. The chain's CDR3 is CASSIAGQKYGYTF. DNA of the CDR3: TGTGCCAGTAGTATTGCGGGACAGAAATATGGCTACACCTTC. Variable domain in full (rest from reference TRBV19 and TRBJ1-2): DGGITQSPKYLFRKEGQNVTLSCEQNLNHDAMYWYRQDPGQGLRLIYYSQIVNDFQKGDIAEGYSVSREKKESFPLTVTSAQKNPTAFYLCASSIAGQKYGYTFGSGTRLTVV.

This clonotype showed up many times. This chain links TRBV6-1 with TRBJ2-3; 14 bases are shared with TRBD2. The junction had 14 bases not matched to a gene; V was cut back by 3 bases and J by 6 bases. The CDR3 totals 19 residues. CDR1 is MNHNS, CDR2 SASEGT, per germline. The CDR3 DNA reads as TGTGCCAGCAGTGACGTTCTCTCGGGACTAGCGGGAGTCGGTGATACGCAGTATTTT. Residues: CASSDVLSGLAGVGDTQYF.

This clonotype has a handful of counts. This chain uses TRBV4-2 with TRBJ1-3, with no clear D. The V end lost 0 bases, the J end lost 2 bases, and 8 bases lay between the germline ends. Germline CDR1 and CDR2: LGHNA and YNFKEQ. CDR3 length: 15 residues. The CDR3 loop reads CASSQDPGAGNTIYF. DNA for the CDR3: TGTGCCAGCAGCCAAGATCCAGGTGCTGGAAACACCATATATTTT.

This clonotype was seen many times. The chain joins TRBV2 to TRBJ1-1; 8 nucleotides agree with TRBD1. CDR3 length equals 14 residues. Germline V CDR1 and CDR2: SNHLY, FYNNEI. The V and J ends lost 6 bases and 4 bases, in that order; junction bases with no gene match: 7. The CDR3, as DNA: TGTGCCAGCAGGAGGACAGGGTCGGGCACTGAAGCTTTCTTT. It translates to CASRRTGSGTEAFF.

This clonotype has a count of ten or more. The chain's CDR3 is CASSTLGLAGAHTQYF. In DNA, the CDR3 is TGCGCCAGCAGCACCCTGGGACTAGCGGGAGCCCATACGCAGTATTTT. The chain employs TRBV5-1 and TRBJ2-3; TRBD2 aligns across 14 bases. The CDR3 runs 16 residues. From germline, CDR1 is SGHRS and CDR2 YFSETQ. The V and J ends lost 4 bases and 7 bases, in that order; junction bases with no gene match: 8.